This TCR beta chain was identified in a study of control samples from healthy donors and cancer patients. V dropped 0 bases and J dropped 0 bases, with 5 bases sitting between them. Per the germline V gene, CDR1 is SGHDT and CDR2 is YYEEEE. The CDR3 spans 14 residues. Measured with immunoSEQ multiplex PCR; TCRdb has only the in-frame clones, and not every one. Of tens of thousands of clones in the sample, roughly 82% were seen once. This TCR was recovered from a woman in her 50s with lung cancer. The V gene is TRBV5-6, the J gene TRBJ2-3; D is unresolved. Sequenced input: PBMCs. The CDR3 loop is CASSLGPSTDTQYF. Here the CDR3 DNA reads TGTGCCAGCAGCTTGGGCCCTAGCACAGATACGCAGTATTTT. Full variable domain (remainder filled in from reference TRBV5-6 and TRBJ2-3): DAGVTQSPTHLIKTRGQQVTLRCSPKSGHDTVSWYQQALGQGPQFIFQYYEEEERQRGNFPDRFSGHQFPNYSSELNVNALLLGDSALYLCASSLGPSTDTQYFGPGTRLTVL.